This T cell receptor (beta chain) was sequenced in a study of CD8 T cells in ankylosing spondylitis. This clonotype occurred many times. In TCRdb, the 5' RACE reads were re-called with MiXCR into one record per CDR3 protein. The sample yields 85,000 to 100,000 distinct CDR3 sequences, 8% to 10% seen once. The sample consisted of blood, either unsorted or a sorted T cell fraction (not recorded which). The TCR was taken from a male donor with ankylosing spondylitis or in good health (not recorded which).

This CDR3 is CASSANREGYGYTF. Written as DNA, the CDR3 is TGTGCCAGTAGTGCGAACAGGGAAGGCTATGGCTACACCTTC. V usage is TRBV19 and J usage is TRBJ1-2, with a tentative D call TRBD1 (6 bases). Looked up from germline, CDR1 is LNHDA and CDR2 is SQIVND (reference sequence). This CDR3 is 14 amino acids long. V was shortened by 5 bases and J by 4 bases, with 14 bases between the two germline ends.